This is a list of T cell receptor beta chains from one sample in a study of graft-versus-host responses after intestinal transplantation. These TCRs' antigens remain unknown. Method: immunoSEQ multiplex PCR; TCRdb's copy keeps in-frame clones and lacks some. The sample yields tens of thousands of clones, around 90% seen once. The sample consisted of unstimulated CD4+ T cells sorted from spleen or lymph node cells, taken before intestinal transplant. The receptors here all came from a human donor who received an intestinal transplant. CDR3s include the opening cysteine and the closing phenylalanine or tryptophan. Fields, in order: J gene, D gene, clone size, V gene, CDR3 DNA, CDR3 protein. D genes are given only for firm matches. Clone size is not always given. Where it is, it says once, few, many or a class for expanded clones.

>TRBJ2-1|TRBD2|NA|TRBV18
TGTGCCAGCTCACCAAGGCAGGGAGGGGATGAGCAGTTCTTC
CASSPRQGGDEQFF
>TRBJ1-5|TRBD1|once|TRBV19
TGTGCCAGTAGTAACGGACAGGCAAACAATCAGCCCCAGCATTTT
CASSNGQANNQPQHF
>TRBJ2-5|NA|once|TRBV5-4
TGTGCCAGCACCTCAGGACAGCAAGAGACCCAGTACTTC
CASTSGQQETQYF
>TRBJ1-4|NA|NA|TRBV2
TGTGCCAGCAGTGGACTGATTAATGAAAAACTGTTTTTT
CASSGLINEKLFF
>TRBJ2-7|TRBD2|NA|TRBV7-9
TGTGCCAGCAGCTCCGAGCGGGAGGCCCCCTACGAGCAGTACTTC
CASSSEREAPYEQYF
>TRBJ2-1|NA|NA|TRBV4-1
TGCGCCAGCAGCCAAAACGCCGGTAATGAGCAGTTCTTC
CASSQNAGNEQFF
>TRBJ2-1|NA|once|TRBV7-8
TGTGCCAGCAGCCCCCGAACAAAGCAGTTCTTC
CASSPRTKQFF
>TRBJ2-7|TRBD1|NA|TRBV2
TGTGCCAGCAGTTCCGGACAGGGTCGGTACGAGCAGTACTTC
CASSSGQGRYEQYF
>TRBJ2-7|NA|NA|TRBV28
TGTGCCAGCAGTAGTGGACAGAAAGACTACGAGCAGTACTTC
CASSSGQKDYEQYF
>TRBJ2-7|TRBD1|NA|TRBV5-1
TGCGCCAGCAGCCCCAGGGGGCAAGGGGAGCAGTACTTC
CASSPRGQGEQYF
>TRBJ1-2|NA|NA|TRBV10-3
TGTGCCATCAGTACGACAGAAAACTATGGCTACACCTTC
CAISTTENYGYTF
>TRBJ2-7|NA|once|TRBV7-3
TGTGCCAGCAGCTCACAACGGGGGTACGAGCAGTACTTC
CASSSQRGYEQYF
>TRBJ1-2|NA|once|TRBV28
TGTGCCAGCAGTAGCCCGGCACAGAACTATGGCTACACCTTC
CASSSPAQNYGYTF
>TRBJ2-7|NA|NA|TRBV28
TGTGCCAGCAGTTTATTCTTCGGAGGGACCGGCGCCTACGAGCAGTACTTC
CASSLFFGGTGAYEQYF
>TRBJ1-2|NA|NA|TRBV4-2
TGTGCCAGCAGCCCAGAACCAGGGGCGAACTATGGCTACACCTTC
CASSPEPGANYGYTF
>TRBJ2-1|TRBD2|few|TRBV27
TGTGCCAGCAGTTCCAACGGGGGGGCTGTTAATGAGCAGTTCTTC
CASSSNGGAVNEQFF
>TRBJ1-3|NA|once|TRBV6-6
TGTGCCAGCAGAACGACAGTTTCCTCTGGAAACACCATATATTTT
CASRTTVSSGNTIYF
>TRBJ2-6|TRBD2|NA|TRBV9
TGTGCCAGCAGCACGGGACTAGCGAACTCTGGGGCCAACGTCCTGACTTTC
CASSTGLANSGANVLTF
>TRBJ2-1|TRBD2|NA|TRBV5-1
TGCGCCAGCAGCTTAGCGGGAGGTTGGAGCTCCTACAATGAGCAGTTCTTC
CASSLAGGWSSYNEQFF
>TRBJ2-7|TRBD2|NA|TRBV9
TGTGCCAGCAGCACCACCCCTAGCGGACCCTACGAGCAGTACTTC
CASSTTPSGPYEQYF
>TRBJ2-5|NA|NA|TRBV18
TGTGCCAGCTCCCAAGGAGGGGAGACCCAGTACTTC
CASSQGGETQYF
>TRBJ1-1|NA|NA|TRBV19
TGTGCCAGTAGTATCCAAAAGACAGCGAACACTGAAGCTTTCTTT
CASSIQKTANTEAFF
>TRBJ2-1|TRBD2|NA|TRBV5-1
TGCGCCAGCAGCTTGCAGGCGGGGGGGTCCTACAATGAGCAGTTCTTC
CASSLQAGGSYNEQFF
>TRBJ1-5|TRBD1|NA|TRBV12-5
TGTGCTAGTGGGGGCCAAAGACAGGGGGAAGCTAGCAATCAGCCCCAGCATTTT
CASGGQRQGEASNQPQHF
>TRBJ2-1|NA|few|TRBV15
TGTGCCACCAGCAGAGATCAGGGGCTCCACTCCAATGAGCAGTTCTTC
CATSRDQGLHSNEQFF
>TRBJ2-2|NA|NA|TRBV6-5
TGTGCCAGCAGACTAACTTGGGCGAACACCGGGGAGCTGTTTTTT
CASRLTWANTGELFF
>TRBJ2-7|TRBD1|NA|TRBV11-2
TGTGCCAGCCGCTCCGGCAGGGGGCAGTACGAGCAGTACTTC
CASRSGRGQYEQYF
>TRBJ1-5|TRBD1|NA|TRBV15
TGTGCCACCAACACCGGGACAGGGGGCGAAGACGACCAGCCCCAGCATTTT
CATNTGTGGEDDQPQHF
>TRBJ2-7|NA|NA|TRBV21-1
TGTGCCAGCAGCAATCTGGGGGCGCCCTACGAGCAGTACTTC
CASSNLGAPYEQYF
>TRBJ2-3|TRBD2|once|TRBV4-1
TGCGCCAGCAGCGGGCGAACTAGCGGGGGGTTTAAAGGTGGACTCTGGCATACGCAGTATTTT
CASSGRTSGGFKGGLWHTQYF
>TRBJ1-1|NA|NA|TRBV6-5
TGTGCCAGCAGTTACTCGAGGAACACTGAAGCTTTCTTT
CASSYSRNTEAFF
>TRBJ2-1|NA|NA|TRBV5-4
TGTGCCAGCAGTTTGTCCCTGGAGGGTGCGCACAATGAGCAGTTCTTC
CASSLSLEGAHNEQFF
>TRBJ2-7|NA|few|TRBV5-1
TGCGCCAGCAGCTTGGACTCGCACTCCTACGAGCAGTACTTC
CASSLDSHSYEQYF
>TRBJ1-4|NA|NA|TRBV6-1
TGTGCCAGCAGTGAACAGACTAATGAAAAACTGTTTTTT
CASSEQTNEKLFF
>TRBJ2-5|NA|NA|TRBV2
TGTGCCAGCGACAGGACGTACCAAGAGACCCAGTACTTC
CASDRTYQETQYF
>TRBJ2-1|TRBD2|NA|TRBV9
TGTGCCAGCAGCGCGACTAGCGGATCCTACAATGAGCAGTTCTTC
CASSATSGSYNEQFF
>TRBJ2-5|TRBD2|NA|TRBV7-9
TGTGCCAGCAGCCCTAGCGGGGGGACCCAAGAGACCCAGTACTTC
CASSPSGGTQETQYF
>TRBJ1-1|NA|NA|TRBV5-6
TGTGCCAGCAGCTCGGGTGTGGGGAACACTGAAGCTTTCTTT
CASSSGVGNTEAFF
>TRBJ2-4|TRBD1|NA|TRBV18
TGTGCCAGCTCTCTCGGGACAGGGATAGCCAAAAACATTCAGTACTTC
CASSLGTGIAKNIQYF
>TRBJ2-3|TRBD1|once|TRBV30
TGTGCCTGGAGTCTGCGGACAGGGGGCACAGATACGCAGTATTTT
CAWSLRTGGTDTQYF
>TRBJ1-1|NA|NA|TRBV28
TGTGCCAGCAGTTTGGCAGGGAAGGGCACTGAAGCTTTCTTT
CASSLAGKGTEAFF
>TRBJ2-7|TRBD2|NA|TRBV5-1
TGCGCCAGCAGCGCAGCTAGCGGGGGGGCATTTGAGCAGTACTTC
CASSAASGGAFEQYF
>TRBJ2-1|TRBD1|NA|TRBV29-1
TGCAGCGTTGATAAGCAGGGGGCTGGTGAGCAGTTCTTC
CSVDKQGAGEQFF
>TRBJ1-5|NA|NA|TRBV6-5
TGTGCCAGCAGAGCCGGGGGGGCCAATCAGCCCCAGCATTTT
CASRAGGANQPQHF
>TRBJ1-1|TRBD1|NA|TRBV5-6
TGTGCCAGCAGCTTGGCAGGGGGCAACACTGAAGCTTTCTTT
CASSLAGGNTEAFF
>TRBJ2-1|NA|NA|TRBV14
TGTGCCAGCAGCTTTTGGGTCTCTAGCTCCTACAATGAGCAGTTCTTC
CASSFWVSSSYNEQFF
>TRBJ2-2|TRBD1|NA|TRBV28
TGTGCCAGCAGTTTCTATAGGGGGACAGGGAAATTGAACACCGGGGAGCTGTTTTTT
CASSFYRGTGKLNTGELFF
>TRBJ2-7|TRBD1|NA|TRBV5-1
TGCGCCAGCAGGGGGACAGGGAGAGACGAGCAGTACTTC
CASRGTGRDEQYF
>TRBJ2-2|TRBD2|NA|TRBV28
TGTGCCAGCAGTCTAGCGGGAGGACGGAACACCGGGGAGCTGTTTTTT
CASSLAGGRNTGELFF
>TRBJ2-7|NA|few|TRBV5-1
TGCGCCAGCAACGCAATGGGGCCCTTCTCCTACGAGCAGTACTTC
CASNAMGPFSYEQYF
>TRBJ2-1|NA|NA|TRBV15
TGTGCCACCAGGGCCCTGTTAGGGGGGGATGAGCAGTTCTTC
CATRALLGGDEQFF
>TRBJ1-2|TRBD1|NA|TRBV19
TGTGCCAGTAGTTCCTCGGACAGGGTTTATGGCTACACCTTC
CASSSSDRVYGYTF
>TRBJ1-5|NA|NA|TRBV27
TGTGCCAGCAGTTTAGAACAGAATAGCAATCAGCCCCAGCATTTT
CASSLEQNSNQPQHF
>TRBJ2-7|NA|NA|TRBV5-6
TGTGCCAGCAGCCTCAGCCCAGCGTTGTCCTACGAGCAGTACTTC
CASSLSPALSYEQYF
>TRBJ1-1|NA|NA|TRBV15
TGTGCCACCAGCAGAGATATGCGGGACACTGAAGCTTTCTTT
CATSRDMRDTEAFF
>TRBJ2-5|NA|NA|TRBV5-1
TGCGCCAGCAGCTTGGGTCGGGAGACCCAGTACTTC
CASSLGRETQYF
>TRBJ2-7|NA|NA|TRBV9
TGTGCCAGCAGCGTGGGACCGGCGGGGCTTTACTCCTACGAGCAGTACTTC
CASSVGPAGLYSYEQYF